This T cell receptor (beta chain) was obtained from a study of CD8 T cells in ankylosing spondylitis. Study-wide results and limits: Disease-linked clones were reportedly significantly enriched in matched ankylosing spondylitis synovial fluid.

In germline, CDR1 is SQVTM, CDR2 ANQGSEA. This CDR3 comprises 13 residues. Trimming took 3 bases from V and 1 from J, leaving 6 bases between them. From the 5' RACE reads, TCRdb called clonotypes with MiXCR, one entry per CDR3 protein. The top ten clones hold approximately 6.2% of a sample with about 240,000 distinct CDR3 sequences, 8% to 9.5% of them seen once. Ten or more counts support this clonotype. What it binds is unknown. V and J are TRBV29-1 and TRBJ2-2; D perhaps matches TRBD1 (6 bases). The receptor was derived from a male donor with ankylosing spondylitis or in good health (not recorded which). Input material: blood, either unsorted or a sorted T cell fraction (not recorded which). The CDR3 DNA reads as TGCAGCGTTGACAGGGGGAACACCGGGGAGCTGTTTTTT. It codes for CSVDRGNTGELFF.